This T cell receptor beta chain is from a study of beta chain features in type 1 diabetes. Study-level findings and limits: Patients with type 1 diabetes showed fewer VDJ junction insertions and more deletions.

The entirety of the isolated RNA underwent reverse transcription, so expressed TCRB transcripts were sequenced. Assay: immunoSEQ multiplex PCR; the TCRdb copy retains only in-frame clones and omits some. The repertoire has 900,000 or so clones, roughly a sixth of them found once; the top ten carry about 0.02%. To note about this clone: Its antigen is as yet unknown.

The source is a woman between 18 and 30 years old in good health. Sequencing was performed on naive CD4+ T cells from blood.

CDR3 sequence: CASSSRQGAGEQFF. The CDR3 DNA is TGTGCCAGCAGCTCTCGACAGGGGGCGGGGGAGCAGTTCTTC. V gene TRBV11-2 combines with J gene TRBJ2-1; 10 bases fit TRBD1. The CDR3 contains 14 residues. The germline CDR1 and CDR2 sequences are SGHAT and FQNNGV. V lost 4 bases to trimming and J lost 10 bases; unmatched junction nucleotides: 7.